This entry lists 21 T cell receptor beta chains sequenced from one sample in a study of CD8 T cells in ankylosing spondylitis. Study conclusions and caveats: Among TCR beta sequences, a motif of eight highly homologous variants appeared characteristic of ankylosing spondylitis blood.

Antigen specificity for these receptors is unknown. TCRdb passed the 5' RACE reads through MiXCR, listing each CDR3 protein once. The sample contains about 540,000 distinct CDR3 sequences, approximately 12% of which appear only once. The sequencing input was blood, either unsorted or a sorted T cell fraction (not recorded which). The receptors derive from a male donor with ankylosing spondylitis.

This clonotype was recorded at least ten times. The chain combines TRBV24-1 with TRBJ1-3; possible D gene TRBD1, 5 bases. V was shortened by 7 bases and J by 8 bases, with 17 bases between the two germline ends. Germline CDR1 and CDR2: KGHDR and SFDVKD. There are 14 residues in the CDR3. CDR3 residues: CATSDPGKADTIYF. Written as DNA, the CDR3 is TGTGCCACCAGCGATCCAGGGAAGGCGGACACCATATATTTT.

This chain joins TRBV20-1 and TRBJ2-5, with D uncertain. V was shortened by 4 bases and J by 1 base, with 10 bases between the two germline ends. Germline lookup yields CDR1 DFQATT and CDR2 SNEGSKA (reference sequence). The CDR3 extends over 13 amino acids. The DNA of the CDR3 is TGCAGTGCTATTCGTGACACCCAAGAGACCCAGTACTTC. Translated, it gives CSAIRDTQETQYF.

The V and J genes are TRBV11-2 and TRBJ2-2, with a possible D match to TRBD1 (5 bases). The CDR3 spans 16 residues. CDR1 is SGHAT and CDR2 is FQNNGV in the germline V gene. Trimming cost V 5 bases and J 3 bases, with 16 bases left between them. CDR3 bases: TGTGCCAGCAGCCAACCCTCAGGGCCCTACACCGGGGAGCTGTTTTTT. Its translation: CASSQPSGPYTGELFF.

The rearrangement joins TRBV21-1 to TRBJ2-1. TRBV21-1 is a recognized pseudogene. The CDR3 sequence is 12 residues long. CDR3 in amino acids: CASKSWDQEQFF. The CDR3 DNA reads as TGTGCCAGCAAGTCTTGGGATCAAGAGCAGTTCTTC.

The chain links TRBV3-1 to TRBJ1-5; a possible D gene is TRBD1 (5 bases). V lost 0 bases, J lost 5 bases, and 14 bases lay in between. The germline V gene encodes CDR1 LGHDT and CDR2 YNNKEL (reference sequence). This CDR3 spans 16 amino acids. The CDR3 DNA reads TGTGCCAGCAGCCAAGATGGCGGGGGGGGTCATCAGCCCCAGCATTTT. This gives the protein CASSQDGGGGHQPQHF.

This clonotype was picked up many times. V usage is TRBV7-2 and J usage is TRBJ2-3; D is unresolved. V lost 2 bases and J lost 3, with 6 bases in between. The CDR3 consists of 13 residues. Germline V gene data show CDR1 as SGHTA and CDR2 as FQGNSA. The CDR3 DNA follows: TGTGCCAGCAGCTTAACCCCTACAGATACGCAGTATTTT. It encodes CASSLTPTDTQYF.

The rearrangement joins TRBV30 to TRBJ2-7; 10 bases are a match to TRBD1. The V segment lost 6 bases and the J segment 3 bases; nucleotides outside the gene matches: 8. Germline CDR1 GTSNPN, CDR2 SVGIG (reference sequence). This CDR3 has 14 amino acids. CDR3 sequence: CACSSWDRGYEQYF. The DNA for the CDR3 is TGTGCCTGTTCGTCCTGGGACAGGGGCTACGAGCAGTACTTC.

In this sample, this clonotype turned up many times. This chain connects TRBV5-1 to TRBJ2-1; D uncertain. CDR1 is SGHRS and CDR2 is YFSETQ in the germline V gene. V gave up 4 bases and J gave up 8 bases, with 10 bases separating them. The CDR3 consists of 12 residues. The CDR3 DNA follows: TGCGCCAGCAGCAAAACTTTCGATGAGCAGTTCTTC. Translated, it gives CASSKTFDEQFF.

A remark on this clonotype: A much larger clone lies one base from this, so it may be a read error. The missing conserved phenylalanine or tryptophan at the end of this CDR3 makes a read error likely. The CDR3: CATSDRGAGMYNEQFC. DNA for the CDR3: TGTGCCACCAGTGACCGGGGGGCAGGGATGTACAATGAGCAGTTCTGC. This chain connects TRBV24-1 to TRBJ2-1; TRBD2 is a possible D gene (7 bases). Trimming pared 4 bases from V and 4 bases from J, leaving 16 bases between. Looked up from germline, CDR1 is KGHDR and CDR2 is SFDVKD. The length of the CDR3 is 16 residues.

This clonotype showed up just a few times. CDR3 protein: CAISPDPGISGYTF. DNA of the CDR3: TGTGCCATCAGTCCCGACCCCGGAATAAGCGGCTACACCTTC. The V call is TRBV10-3, the J call TRBJ1-2, with D unclear. V lost 5 bases, J lost 8 bases, and 18 bases lay in between. Germline assignment: CDR1 ENHRY and CDR2 SYGVKD. This CDR3 spans 14 amino acids.

CDR3 coding DNA: TGTGCCAGCAGTTCAGACAGGTGCTACGAGCAGTACGTC. It yields the protein CASSSDRCYEQYV. J is TRBJ2-7 and V is TRBV25-1, with D possibly being TRBD1 (6 bases). The CDR3 totals 13 residues. V dropped 5 bases and J dropped 3 bases, with 11 bases sitting between them. Per germline, CDR1 MGHDK and CDR2 SYGVNS.

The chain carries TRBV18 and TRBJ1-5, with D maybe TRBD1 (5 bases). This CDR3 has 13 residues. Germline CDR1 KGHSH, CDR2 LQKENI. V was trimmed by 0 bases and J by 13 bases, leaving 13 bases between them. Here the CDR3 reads CASSPPSGRVQHF. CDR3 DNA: TGTGCCAGCTCACCACCGTCAGGCAGGGTTCAGCATTTT.

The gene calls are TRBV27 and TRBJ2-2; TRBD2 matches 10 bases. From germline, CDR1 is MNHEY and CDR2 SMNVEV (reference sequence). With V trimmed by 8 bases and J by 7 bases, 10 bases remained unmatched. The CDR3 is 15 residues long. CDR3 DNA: TGTGCCAGCCTCCCCCGGCTAGCGGGAGTCGGGGAGCTGTTTTTT. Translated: CASLPRLAGVGELFF.

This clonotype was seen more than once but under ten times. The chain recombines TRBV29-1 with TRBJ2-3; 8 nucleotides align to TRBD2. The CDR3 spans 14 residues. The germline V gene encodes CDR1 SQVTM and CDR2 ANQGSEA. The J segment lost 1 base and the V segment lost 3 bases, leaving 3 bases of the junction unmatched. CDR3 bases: TGCAGCGTTGACATTAGCGGGGGCACAGATACGCAGTATTTT. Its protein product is CSVDISGGTDTQYF.

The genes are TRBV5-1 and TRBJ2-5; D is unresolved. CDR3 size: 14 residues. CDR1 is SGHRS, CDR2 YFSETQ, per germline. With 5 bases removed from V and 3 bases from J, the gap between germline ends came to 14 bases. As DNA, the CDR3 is TGCGCCAGCAGAGGTCGGACGGATGAAGAGACCCAGTACTTC. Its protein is CASRGRTDEETQYF.

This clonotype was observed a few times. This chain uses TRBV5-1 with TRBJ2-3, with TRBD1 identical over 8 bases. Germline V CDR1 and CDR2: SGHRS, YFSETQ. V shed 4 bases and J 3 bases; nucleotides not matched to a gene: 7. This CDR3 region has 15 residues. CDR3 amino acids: CASSERTGSTDTQYF. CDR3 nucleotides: TGCGCCAGCAGCGAACGGACAGGGAGTACAGATACGCAGTATTTT. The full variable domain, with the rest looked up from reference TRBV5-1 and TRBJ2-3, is KAGVTQTPRYLIKTRGQQVTLSCSPISGHRSVSWYQQTPGQGLQFLFEYFSETQRNKGNFPGRFSGRQFSNSRSEMNVSTLELGDSALYLCASSERTGSTDTQYFGPGTRLTVL.

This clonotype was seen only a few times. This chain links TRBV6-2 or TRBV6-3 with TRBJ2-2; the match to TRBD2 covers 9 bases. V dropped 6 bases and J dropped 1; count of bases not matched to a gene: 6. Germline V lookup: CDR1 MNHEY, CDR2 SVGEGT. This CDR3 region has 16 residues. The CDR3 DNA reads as TGTGCCAGCAGCTCGCAGACTAGCGGGAACACCGGGGAGCTGTTTTTT. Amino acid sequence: CASSSQTSGNTGELFF.

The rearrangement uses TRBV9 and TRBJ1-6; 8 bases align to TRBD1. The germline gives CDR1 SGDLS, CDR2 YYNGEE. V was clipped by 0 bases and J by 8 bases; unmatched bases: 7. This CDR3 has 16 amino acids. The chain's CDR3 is CASSVAAGGSYSPLHF. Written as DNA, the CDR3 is TGTGCCAGCAGCGTAGCGGCAGGGGGCTCTTATTCACCCCTCCACTTT. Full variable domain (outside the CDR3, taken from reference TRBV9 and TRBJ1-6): DSGVTQTPKHLITATGQRVTLRCSPRSGDLSVYWYQQSLDQGLQFLIQYYNGEERAKGNILERFSAQQFPDLHSELNLSSLELGDSALYFCASSVAAGGSYSPLHFGNGTRLTVT.

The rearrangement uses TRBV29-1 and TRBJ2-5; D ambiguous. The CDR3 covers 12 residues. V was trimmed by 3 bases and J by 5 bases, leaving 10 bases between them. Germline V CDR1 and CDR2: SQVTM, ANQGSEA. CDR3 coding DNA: TGCAGCGTTGATATGGGCCCGGAGACCCAGTACTTC. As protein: CSVDMGPETQYF.

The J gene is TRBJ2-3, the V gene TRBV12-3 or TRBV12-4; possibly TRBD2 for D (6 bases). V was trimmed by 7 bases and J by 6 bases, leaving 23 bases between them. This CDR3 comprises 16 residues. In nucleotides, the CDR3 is TGTGCCAGCATCAAAAACTCGGGACTCCCCGGTGATACGCAGTATTTT. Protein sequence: CASIKNSGLPGDTQYF.

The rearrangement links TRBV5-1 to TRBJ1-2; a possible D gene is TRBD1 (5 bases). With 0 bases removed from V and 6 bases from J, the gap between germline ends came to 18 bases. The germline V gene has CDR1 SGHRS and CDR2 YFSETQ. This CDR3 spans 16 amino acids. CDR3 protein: CASSLDPGRNENGYTF. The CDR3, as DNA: TGCGCCAGCAGCTTGGATCCGGGACGAAACGAAAATGGCTACACCTTC.